The 26 T cell receptor beta chains listed next were all sequenced from one sample in a study of T cells in women clearing cervical HPV infection (dated by TCRdb to 2016 to 2019). Library preparation employed the immunoSEQ multiplex PCR assay. TCRdb limited this immuneACCESS table to in-frame rearrangements with V and J called. A share of clones is missing; checked studies link under half to unresolved V genes, and the rest is unexplained. This sample's clone table shows some 46,000 clones. The ten largest account for 35% to 45% of the sample. The sequenced sample was blood buffy coat. These receptors originate from a woman aged 18-70 years with a cervical HPV16 infection that either progressed to CIN3+ or cleared (not recorded which).

Turning to this clone: The read ends 3 residues early relative to the CDR3; the germline J gene fills the gap. V is TRBV18 and J is TRBJ2-1, with 7 bases identical to TRBD2. The germline gives CDR1 KGHSH, CDR2 LQKENI. The CDR3 has 15 amino acids. V trimming: 3 bases; J trimming: 6 bases; junction bases outside the gene matches: 8. CDR3 DNA, as far as it was read: TGTGCCAGCTCACCGCCCGGGACTACTTCCAATGAG. This gives the protein CASSPPGTTSNE. Given in full, the CDR3 is CASSPPGTTSNEQFF.

A remark on this clone: The read halts 3 residues ahead of the CDR3 end, with the missing end drawn from the germline J gene. The chain combines TRBV5-1 with TRBJ2-7, with TRBD1 matching over 9 bases. The V gene end was trimmed by 0 bases and the J gene end by 5 bases; junction bases not matched to a gene: 6. From germline, CDR1 is SGHRS and CDR2 YFSETQ. There are 15 residues in the CDR3. This CDR3 is CASSLGGQGAHEQYF. The sequenced part of the CDR3 DNA is TGCGCCAGCAGCTTGGGGGGACAGGGAGCCCACGAG. The full variable domain, with the rest looked up from reference TRBV5-1 and TRBJ2-7, is KAGVTQTPRYLIKTRGQQVTLSCSPISGHRSVSWYQQTPGQGLQFLFEYFSETQRNKGNFPGRFSGRQFSNSRSEMNVSTLELGDSALYLCASSLGGQGAHEQYFGPGTRLTVT.

Remarks on this clone: The CDR3 goes on 3 residues after the read ends, and that part is filled in from the germline J gene. V and J are TRBV29-1 and TRBJ2-7; no clear D gene. With 3 bases removed from V and 1 base from J, the gap between germline ends came to 10 bases. CDR3 size: 13 residues. Germline lookup yields CDR1 SQVTM and CDR2 ANQGSEA. The CDR3 loop is CSVDRDISYEQYF. CDR3 bases read: TGCAGCGTTGACCGCGACATATCCTACGAG.

Remarks on this clone: The read gets to within 3 residues of the CDR3 end, and the germline J gene fills in the rest. The rearrangement uses TRBV7-2 and TRBJ2-7; 9 nucleotides align to TRBD2. The germline CDR1 and CDR2 sequences are SGHTA and FQGNSA. The CDR3 totals 15 residues. The J segment lost 0 bases and the V segment lost 4 bases, leaving 4 bases of the junction unmatched. The part of the CDR3 DNA that was read is TGTGCCAGCAGCTACTCTAGCGGGAACTCCTACGAG. This encodes CASSYSSGNSYE. The whole CDR3 protein is CASSYSSGNSYEQYF.

Turning to this clone: A junction end diverges from the germline sequence, so it may reflect a read error. Read data end 3 residues before the CDR3 end; the end is taken from the germline J gene. Different DNA sequences within this sample yield the same CDR3. V is TRBV7-2 and J is TRBJ1-3, with D maybe TRBD1 (6 bases). There are 13 residues in the CDR3. CDR1 is SGHTA, CDR2 FQGNSA, per germline. The covered CDR3 bases are TGTGCCAGCAGCTTAACACAGGGAAACACA. The encoded protein is CASSLTQGNT. The complete CDR3 sequence is CASSLTQGNTIYF.

Concerning this clone itself: The sequenced fragment ends 3 residues before the CDR3 boundary, so the rest is inferred from the germline J gene. This rearrangement joins TRBV30 to TRBJ2-5, with TRBD2 matching over 14 bases. The CDR3 spans 17 residues. Germline-derived CDR1 and CDR2 are GTSNPN and SVGIG (reference sequence). J gave up 4 bases and V 1 base, and 8 bases lay outside the gene matches. The covered CDR3 bases are TGTGCCTGGAGTGACGGGGTTGGGACTAGCGGGGGAGAGACC. Translation: CAWSDGVGTSGGET. The entire CDR3 protein is CAWSDGVGTSGGETQYF.

A word on this clone: The read falls 3 residues short of the CDR3 end, and the missing part is taken from the germline J gene. This chain links TRBV7-9 with TRBJ1-1; no reliable D call. Looked up from germline, CDR1 is SEHNR and CDR2 is FQNEAQ (reference sequence). The CDR3 is made up of 13 amino acids. The CDR3 loop reads CASSLVNSPEAFF. The part of the CDR3 DNA that was read is TGTGCCAGCAGCTTAGTAAACAGCCCCGAA.

For this clone: The read ends 3 residues before the CDR3 terminus; that terminus is restored from the germline J gene. The chain has TRBV6-1 and TRBJ1-2; D possibly corresponds to TRBD1 (5 bases). CDR3 size: 15 residues. The germline V gene encodes CDR1 MNHNS and CDR2 SASEGT. V lost 4 bases, J lost 5 bases, and 17 bases lay in between. The covered CDR3 bases are TGTGCCAGCAGTGGGCAAAGGGGAGCCGCTTATGGC. Amino acids: CASSGQRGAAYG. The full CDR3 protein is CASSGQRGAAYGYTF.

The covered CDR3 bases are TGTGCCAGCAGCCAATCATATACG. Its translation is CASSQSYT. Given in full, the CDR3 is CASSQSYTQYF. The rearrangement joins TRBV11-2 to TRBJ2-3, with D hard to call. With the read ending 3 residues before the CDR3 end, the germline J gene is used to fill in that end. From germline, CDR1 is SGHAT and CDR2 FQNNGV. V was trimmed by 5 bases and J by 7 bases, leaving 7 bases between them. This CDR3 spans 11 amino acids.

In regard to this clone: The read ends 3 residues early relative to the CDR3; the germline J gene fills the gap. V usage is TRBV7-3 and J usage is TRBJ2-7; TRBD2 agrees at 7 bases. Germline CDR1 reads SGHTA; CDR2 reads FQGTGA. The CDR3 loop spans 16 amino acids. J was trimmed by 3 bases and V by 0 bases; bases with no gene match: 8. The CDR3: CASSLTPAGEVYEQYF. The part of the CDR3 DNA that was read is TGTGCCAGCAGCTTAACCCCGGCGGGAGAGGTCTACGAG.

Regarding this clone: The read stops 3 residues short of the end of the CDR3; the missing end is completed from the germline J gene. V is TRBV20-1 and J is TRBJ2-1, with 8 nucleotides matching TRBD1. V lost 3 bases, J lost 7 bases, and 5 bases stayed unmatched. Germline assignment: CDR1 DFQATT and CDR2 SNEGSKA (reference sequence). This CDR3 contains 13 residues. CDR3 amino acids: CSARGQGANEQFF. The CDR3 bases that were read are TGCAGTGCTAGGGGGCAGGGGGCTAATGAG.

Comment on this clone: The read is 3 residues too short to cover the CDR3 end, so that end is filled in from the germline J gene. The gene calls are TRBV5-1 and TRBJ1-6, with D tentatively TRBD1 (5 bases). CDR1 and CDR2 (germline): SGHRS, YFSETQ. Deletions cut 1 base from V and 6 bases from J, with 8 bases between. This CDR3 region has 14 residues. The DNA read from the CDR3 is TGCGCCAGCAGCTTGACAGGAGGTAATTCACCC. This encodes CASSLTGGNSP. The CDR3, in full, reads CASSLTGGNSPLHF.

Concerning this clone: The read stops 3 residues short of the end of the CDR3; the missing end is completed from the germline J gene. The V and J genes are TRBV7-6 and TRBJ1-4; 7 bases are a match to TRBD1. There are 16 residues in the CDR3. Germline lookup yields CDR1 SGHVS and CDR2 FNYEAQ. CDR3 DNA, as far as it was read: TGTGCCAGCAGCCGGAGTGCCGGGACAGATAATTCACCA. The encoded protein is CASSRSAGTDNSP. The CDR3 in full is CASSRSAGTDNSPLFF.

The sequenced CDR3 bases are TGTGCCAGCAGCTCCCCTCGTGGCTTTGAGACG. Protein product: CASSSPRGFET. The complete CDR3 reads CASSSPRGFETQYF. J is TRBJ2-3 and V is TRBV7-9; D unresolved. From the germline J gene comes the end of the CDR3, since the read stops 3 residues before it. The CDR3 is 14 amino acids. Germline lookup yields CDR1 SEHNR and CDR2 FQNEAQ (reference sequence).

As regards this clone: Sequencing ends 3 residues short of the CDR3 end; the germline J gene provides the rest. The chain combines TRBV20-1 with TRBJ2-2; TRBD1 agrees at 8 bases. The CDR3 is made up of 14 amino acids. V trimming: 3 bases; J trimming: 7 bases; junction bases outside the gene matches: 7. CDR1 DFQATT and CDR2 SNEGSKA come from the germline V gene (reference sequence). CDR3 sequence reads: CSASQTGVSGELFF. The CDR3 DNA, read in part, is TGCAGTGCTAGTCAGACAGGGGTGAGCGGGGAG.

Points on this clone: At one boundary the junction diverges from the germline segment, which might be a read error. The CDR3 end falls 3 residues outside the read, so it is completed with the germline J gene. This sequence joins TRBV7-2 and TRBJ2-3, with 9 bases aligning to TRBD1. CDR1 is SGHTA, CDR2 FQGNSA, per germline. The CDR3 totals 15 residues. The CDR3 loop reads CASSPGQGTAETQYF. The CDR3 DNA, read in part, is TGTGCCAGCAGCCCGGGACAGGGAACCGCAGAGACG.

On this clone: The read ends 3 residues shy of where the CDR3 ends; the end is completed using the germline J gene. This chain connects TRBV20-1 to TRBJ2-3, with D perhaps TRBD1 (6 bases). Germline CDR1 DFQATT, CDR2 SNEGSKA (reference sequence). The CDR3 consists of 15 residues. The CDR3 spells CSATRSGQSNQPQYF. The sequenced CDR3 bases are TGCAGTGCTACTCGATCAGGACAGAGCAATCAGCCG.

Concerning this clone: The read halts 3 residues ahead of the CDR3 end, with the missing end drawn from the germline J gene. The V and J genes are TRBV6-2 or TRBV6-3 and TRBJ1-5, with D unresolved. CDR3 length: 15 amino acids. V dropped 6 bases and J dropped 0 bases, with 12 bases sitting between them. Germline CDR1 reads MNHEY; CDR2 reads SVGEGT. The CDR3: CASRTRKYSNQPQHF. The sequenced part of the CDR3 DNA is TGTGCCAGCAGGACCAGGAAATATAGCAATCAGCCC.

On this clone itself: The sequenced fragment ends 3 residues before the CDR3 boundary, so the rest is inferred from the germline J gene. This chain connects TRBV7-6 to TRBJ2-1, with TRBD2 matching over 10 bases. The CDR3 is 16 residues long. V shed 5 bases and J 6 bases; nucleotides not matched to a gene: 10. Germline V CDR1 and CDR2: SGHVS, FNYEAQ. CDR3 DNA, as far as it was read: TGTGCCAGCAGCACCGAAGCGGGGGGGTCGATCAATGAG. As protein: CASSTEAGGSINE. The complete CDR3 sequence is CASSTEAGGSINEQFF. Variable domain in full (rest from reference TRBV7-6 and TRBJ2-1): GAGVSQSPRYKVTKRGQDVALRCDPISGHVSLYWYRQALGQGPEFLTYFNYEAQQDKSGLPNDRFSAERPEGSISTLTIQRTEQRDSAMYRCASSTEAGGSINEQFFGPGTRLTVL.

Regarding this clone: From the germline J gene comes the end of the CDR3, since the read stops 3 residues before it. The gene calls are TRBV5-6 and TRBJ1-4, with D maybe TRBD1 (6 bases). Trimming shortened V by 2 bases and J by 8 bases, and 13 bases separated the two germline ends. The length of the CDR3 is 14 residues. CDR1 is SGHDT, CDR2 YYEEEE, per germline. CDR3 DNA (partial): TGTGCCAGCAGCTTCGGGACACTTGGGGAAAAA. Protein: CASSFGTLGEK. The whole CDR3 sequence is CASSFGTLGEKLFF.

About this clone: The CDR3 end falls 3 residues outside the read, so it is completed with the germline J gene. The V call is TRBV7-2, the J call TRBJ1-2, with no clear D. The CDR3 length is 13 residues. CDR1 and CDR2 (germline): SGHTA, FQGNSA. The CDR3 DNA, read in part, is TGTGCCAGCAGCTTAGCGACATCCCACGAC. This sequence encodes CASSLATSHD. The whole CDR3 is CASSLATSHDYTF. Combining the CDR3 with reference TRBV7-2 and TRBJ1-2 gives the whole variable domain GAGVSQSPSNKVTEKGKDVELRCDPISGHTALYWYRQSLGQGLEFLIYFQGNSAPDKSGLPSDRFSAERTGGSVSTLTIQRTQQEDSAVYLCASSLATSHDYTFGSGTRLTVV.

Of note for this clone: The read gets to within 3 residues of the CDR3 end, and the germline J gene fills in the rest. The chain carries TRBV2 and TRBJ2-5, with D perhaps matching TRBD2 (5 bases). This CDR3 comprises 15 residues. In germline, CDR1 is SNHLY, CDR2 FYNNEI. Deletions cut 4 bases from V and 1 base from J, with 13 bases between. The CDR3 DNA, read in part, is TGTGCCAGCAGTGCGGCTCGAGCGGTCCAAGAGACC. Its translation: CASSAARAVQET. The entire CDR3 is CASSAARAVQETQYF. Full variable domain (outside the CDR3, taken from reference TRBV2 and TRBJ2-5): EPEVTQTPSHQVTQMGQEVILRCVPISNHLYFYWYRQILGQKVEFLVSFYNNEISEKSEIFDDQFSVERPDGSNFTLKIRSTKLEDSAMYFCASSAARAVQETQYFGPGTRLLVL.

CDR3 in amino acids: CASSPLIQGRYGYTF. CDR3 bases read: TGTGCCAGCTCACCACTTATCCAGGGTCGATATGGC. The chain carries TRBV18 and TRBJ1-2; a weak D match, TRBD1 (5 bases). The CDR3 end falls 3 residues outside the read, so it is completed with the germline J gene. Per the germline V gene, CDR1 is KGHSH and CDR2 is LQKENI. This CDR3 spans 15 amino acids. V lost 1 base, J lost 5 bases, and 14 bases lay in between.

Regarding this clone: The read terminates 3 residues before the CDR3 end, so the remaining end is supplied by the germline J gene. The gene calls are TRBV20-1 and TRBJ2-5; 7 bases align to TRBD2. CDR1 is DFQATT and CDR2 is SNEGSKA in the germline V gene (reference sequence). The CDR3 contains 14 residues. The CDR3 DNA, read in part, is TGCAGTGCTAGAGATCAGTCTAGCGGAGATACC. The encoded protein is CSARDQSSGDT. The whole CDR3 protein is CSARDQSSGDTQYF.

A word on this clone: With the read ending 3 residues before the CDR3 end, the germline J gene is used to fill in that end. The chain is built from TRBV6-2 or TRBV6-3 and TRBJ2-7, with D tentatively TRBD1 or TRBD2 (6 bases each). Germline V gene data show CDR1 as MNHEY and CDR2 as SVGEGT. The CDR3 runs 16 residues. The ends were cut back, 6 bases at V and 0 bases at J, with 18 bases in the middle. The CDR3 bases that were read are TGTGCCAGCAGAACCCCTGGGGGCGGGACCTCCTACGAG. It is translated as CASRTPGGGTSYE. In full, the CDR3 reads CASRTPGGGTSYEQYF.

Concerning this clone: The observed sequence ends 3 residues before the CDR3 terminus, with the missing tail filled in from the germline J gene. The V call is TRBV29-1, the J call TRBJ2-2, with TRBD1 identical over 7 bases. Germline CDR1 reads SQVTM; CDR2 reads ANQGSEA. The V segment lost 6 bases and the J segment 5 bases; nucleotides outside the gene matches: 9. This CDR3 has 14 residues. The CDR3 spells CSVLTGLGTGELFF. The part of the CDR3 DNA that was read is TGCAGCGTACTGACAGGGTTAGGGACCGGGGAG.